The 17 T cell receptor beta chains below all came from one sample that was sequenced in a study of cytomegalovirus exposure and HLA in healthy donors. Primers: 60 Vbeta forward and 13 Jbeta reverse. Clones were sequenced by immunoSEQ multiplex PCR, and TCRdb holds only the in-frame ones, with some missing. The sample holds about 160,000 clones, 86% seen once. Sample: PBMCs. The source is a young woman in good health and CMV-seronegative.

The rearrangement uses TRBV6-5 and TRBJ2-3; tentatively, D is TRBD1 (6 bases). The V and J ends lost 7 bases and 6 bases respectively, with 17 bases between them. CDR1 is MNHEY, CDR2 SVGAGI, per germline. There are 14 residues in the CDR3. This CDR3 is CASTKRGFWDTQYF. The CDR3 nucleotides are TGTGCCAGCACTAAAAGGGGGTTTTGGGATACGCAGTATTTT.

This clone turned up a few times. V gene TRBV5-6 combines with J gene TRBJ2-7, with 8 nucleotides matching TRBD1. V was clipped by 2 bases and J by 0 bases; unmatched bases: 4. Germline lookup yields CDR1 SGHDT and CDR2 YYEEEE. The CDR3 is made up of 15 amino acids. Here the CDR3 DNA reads TGTGCCAGCAGCTTAGGGGACAGGATCTCCTACGAGCAGTACTTC. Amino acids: CASSLGDRISYEQYF.

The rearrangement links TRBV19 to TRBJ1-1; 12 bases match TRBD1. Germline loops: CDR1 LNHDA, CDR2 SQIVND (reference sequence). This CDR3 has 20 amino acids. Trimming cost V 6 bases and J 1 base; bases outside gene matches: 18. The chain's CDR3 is CASSRGTGGAGLGWNTEAFF. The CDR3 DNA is TGTGCCAGTAGCCGCGGGACAGGGGGCGCGGGGTTGGGGTGGAACACTGAAGCTTTCTTT.

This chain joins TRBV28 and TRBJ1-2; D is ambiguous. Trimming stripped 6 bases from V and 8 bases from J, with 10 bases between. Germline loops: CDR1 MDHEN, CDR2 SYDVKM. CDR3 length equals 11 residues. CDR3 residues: CASRAGFGYTF. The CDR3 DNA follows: TGTGCCAGCAGGGCAGGTTTCGGCTACACCTTC.

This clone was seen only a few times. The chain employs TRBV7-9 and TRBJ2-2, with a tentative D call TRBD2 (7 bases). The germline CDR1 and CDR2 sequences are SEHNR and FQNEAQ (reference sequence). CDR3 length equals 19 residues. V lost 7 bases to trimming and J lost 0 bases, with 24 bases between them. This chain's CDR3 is CASNSPPGGSTPNTGELFF. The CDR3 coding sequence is TGTGCCAGCAACTCCCCCCCGGGGGGCAGTACTCCGAACACCGGGGAGCTGTTTTTT.

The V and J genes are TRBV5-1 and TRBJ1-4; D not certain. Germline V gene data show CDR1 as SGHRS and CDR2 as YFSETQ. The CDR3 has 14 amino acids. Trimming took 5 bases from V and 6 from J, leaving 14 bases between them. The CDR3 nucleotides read TGCGCCAGCAGGTCGGGGTCACTCCATGAAAAACTGTTTTTT. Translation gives CASRSGSLHEKLFF.

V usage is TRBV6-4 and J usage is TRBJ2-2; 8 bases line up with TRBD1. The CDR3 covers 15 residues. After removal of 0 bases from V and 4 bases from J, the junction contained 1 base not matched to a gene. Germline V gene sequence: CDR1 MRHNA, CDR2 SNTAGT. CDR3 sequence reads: CASSDSQGGTGELFF. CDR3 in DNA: TGTGCCAGCAGTGACTCACAGGGGGGCACCGGGGAGCTGTTTTTT.

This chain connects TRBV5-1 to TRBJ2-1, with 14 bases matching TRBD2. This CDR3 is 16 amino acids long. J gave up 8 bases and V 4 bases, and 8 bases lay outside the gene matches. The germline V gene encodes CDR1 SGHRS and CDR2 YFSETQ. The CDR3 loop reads CASSHGTSGRGDEQFF. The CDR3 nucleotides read TGCGCCAGCAGCCATGGGACTAGCGGGAGAGGGGATGAGCAGTTCTTC.

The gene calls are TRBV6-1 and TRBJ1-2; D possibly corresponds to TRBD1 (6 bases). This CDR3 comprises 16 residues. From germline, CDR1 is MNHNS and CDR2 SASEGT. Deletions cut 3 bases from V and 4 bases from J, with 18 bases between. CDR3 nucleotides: TGTGCCAGCAGTGAGGGGGTGGGGGCCAGGATCTATGGCTACACCTTC. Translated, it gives CASSEGVGARIYGYTF.

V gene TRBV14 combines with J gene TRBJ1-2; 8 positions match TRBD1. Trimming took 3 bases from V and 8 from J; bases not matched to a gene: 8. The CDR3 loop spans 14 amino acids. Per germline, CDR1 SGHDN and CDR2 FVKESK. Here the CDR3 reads CASSHLQGGGGYTF. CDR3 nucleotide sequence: TGTGCCAGCAGCCACCTACAGGGGGGAGGAGGCTACACCTTC.

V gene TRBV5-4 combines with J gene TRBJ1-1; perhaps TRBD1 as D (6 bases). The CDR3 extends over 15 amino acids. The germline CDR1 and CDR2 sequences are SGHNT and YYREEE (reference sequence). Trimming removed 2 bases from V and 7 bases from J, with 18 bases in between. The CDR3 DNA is TGTGCCAGCAGCTTATTCGACAGGAGAGGGGTTGAAGCTTTCTTT. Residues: CASSLFDRRGVEAFF.

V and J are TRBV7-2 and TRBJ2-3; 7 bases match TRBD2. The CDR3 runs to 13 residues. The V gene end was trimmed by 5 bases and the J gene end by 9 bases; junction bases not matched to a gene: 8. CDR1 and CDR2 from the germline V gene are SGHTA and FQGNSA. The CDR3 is CASSEGGRHTQYF. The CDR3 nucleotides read TGTGCCAGCAGCGAGGGAGGGCGTCACACGCAGTATTTT.

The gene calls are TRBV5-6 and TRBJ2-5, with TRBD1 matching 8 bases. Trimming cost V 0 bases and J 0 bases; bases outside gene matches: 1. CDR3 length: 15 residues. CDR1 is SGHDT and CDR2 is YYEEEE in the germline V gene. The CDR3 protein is CASSLGDRNQETQYF. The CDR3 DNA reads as TGTGCCAGCAGCTTGGGGGACAGGAACCAAGAGACCCAGTACTTC. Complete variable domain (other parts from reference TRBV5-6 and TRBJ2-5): DAGVTQSPTHLIKTRGQQVTLRCSPKSGHDTVSWYQQALGQGPQFIFQYYEEEERQRGNFPDRFSGHQFPNYSSELNVNALLLGDSALYLCASSLGDRNQETQYFGPGTRLLVL.

DNA of the CDR3: TGTGCCAGCAGTACTTACAGGTCTCCGGGTGGCTACACCTTC. The encoded protein is CASSTYRSPGGYTF. V gene TRBV6-5 combines with J gene TRBJ1-2, with a possible D match to TRBD1 (5 bases). V lost 5 bases and J 7 bases, leaving 17 bases between the germline ends. CDR3 length: 14 amino acids. Looked up from germline, CDR1 is MNHEY and CDR2 is SVGAGI.

The CDR3 DNA reads TGTGCCAGTAGTATTATTGGGGCAGCGGAAAAACTGTTTTTT. This translates into CASSIIGAAEKLFF. The chain uses TRBV19 and TRBJ1-4; D might be TRBD1 (5 bases). V lost 3 bases and J lost 8, with 13 bases in between. CDR1 is LNHDA, CDR2 SQIVND, per germline (reference sequence). The CDR3 runs 14 residues. The full variable domain, rest sourced from reference TRBV19 and TRBJ1-4, is DGGITQSPKYLFRKEGQNVTLSCEQNLNHDAMYWYRQDPGQGLRLIYYSQIVNDFQKGDIAEGYSVSREKKESFPLTVTSAQKNPTAFYLCASSIIGAAEKLFFGSGTQLSVL.

The CDR3, as DNA: TGTGCCAGCAGCTTAGCGCTGTTCACAGGGGGTCCATCTGGAAACACCATATATTTT. This sequence encodes CASSLALFTGGPSGNTIYF. V and J are TRBV7-9 and TRBJ1-3; 8 positions agree with TRBD1. The CDR3 runs to 19 residues. J was trimmed by 1 base and V by 0 bases; bases with no gene match: 11. The germline V gene encodes CDR1 SEHNR and CDR2 FQNEAQ (reference sequence).

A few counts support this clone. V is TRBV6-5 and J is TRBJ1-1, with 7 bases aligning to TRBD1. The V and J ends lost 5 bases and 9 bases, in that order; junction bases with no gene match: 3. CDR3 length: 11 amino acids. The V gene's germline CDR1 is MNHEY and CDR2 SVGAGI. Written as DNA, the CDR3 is TGTGCCAGCAGTCAGGGGGTGCAAGCTTTCTTT. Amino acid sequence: CASSQGVQAFF.